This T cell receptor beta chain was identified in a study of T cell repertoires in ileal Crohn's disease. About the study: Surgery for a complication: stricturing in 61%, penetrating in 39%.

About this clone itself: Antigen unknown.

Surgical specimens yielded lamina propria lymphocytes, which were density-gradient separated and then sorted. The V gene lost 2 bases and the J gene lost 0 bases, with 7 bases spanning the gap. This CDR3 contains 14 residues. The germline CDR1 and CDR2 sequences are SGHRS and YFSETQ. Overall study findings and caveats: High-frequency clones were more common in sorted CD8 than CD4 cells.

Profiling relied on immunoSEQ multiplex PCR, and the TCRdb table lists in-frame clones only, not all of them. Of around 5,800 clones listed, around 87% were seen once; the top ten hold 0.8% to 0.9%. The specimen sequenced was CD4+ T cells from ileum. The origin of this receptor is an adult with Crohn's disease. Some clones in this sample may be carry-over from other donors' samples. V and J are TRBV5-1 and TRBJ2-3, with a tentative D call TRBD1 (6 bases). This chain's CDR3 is CASSFGQSTDTQYF. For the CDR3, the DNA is TGCGCCAGCAGCTTCGGACAGAGCACAGATACGCAGTATTTT. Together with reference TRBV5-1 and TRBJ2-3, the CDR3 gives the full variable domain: KAGVTQTPRYLIKTRGQQVTLSCSPISGHRSVSWYQQTPGQGLQFLFEYFSETQRNKGNFPGRFSGRQFSNSRSEMNVSTLELGDSALYLCASSFGQSTDTQYFGPGTRLTVL.